Presented here are 10 T cell receptor beta chains from one specimen sequenced in a study of T cell changes during pregnancy in multiple sclerosis. Sequenced by immunoSEQ multiplex PCR; TCRdb stores in-frame clones only, minus some. The sample records 40,000 to 55,000 clones, about 93% being singletons. The sequences come from CD4+ T cells from peripheral blood mononuclear cells, collected before pregnancy. These receptor sequences come from a female donor with multiple sclerosis, enrolled in a pregnancy study.

This rearrangement joins TRBV11-2 to TRBJ2-7, with 8 bases identical to TRBD2. Germline V gives CDR1 SGHAT, CDR2 FQNNGV. This CDR3 region has 15 residues. The V gene end was trimmed by 5 bases and the J gene end by 0 bases; junction bases not matched to a gene: 6. The CDR3 sequence is CASSPLSGGSYEQYF. The DNA for the CDR3 is TGTGCCAGCAGCCCTCTCAGCGGGGGCTCCTACGAGCAGTACTTC.

The chain employs TRBV6-5 and TRBJ2-3, with 7 bases matching TRBD2. CDR1 and CDR2 from the germline V gene are MNHEY and SVGAGI. J was trimmed by 1 base and V by 6 bases; bases with no gene match: 7. The CDR3 contains 15 residues. The DNA for the CDR3 is TGTGCCAGCAGCGGCGGGAGTCTCGGCACAGATACGCAGTATTTT. This codes for CASSGGSLGTDTQYF.

This chain connects TRBV11-2 to TRBJ2-7, with D uncertain. There are 11 residues in the CDR3. Germline V gives CDR1 SGHAT, CDR2 FQNNGV. Deletions cut 5 bases from V and 1 base from J, with 3 bases between. The CDR3 DNA sequence: TGTGCCAGCAGCCCTTCCTACGAGCAGTACTTC. Protein: CASSPSYEQYF.

J is TRBJ2-7 and V is TRBV14; D unclear. The V gene lost 2 bases and the J gene lost 7 bases, with 6 bases spanning the gap. The CDR3 is 11 amino acids. Germline V gene lookup returns CDR1 SGHDN and CDR2 FVKESK. CDR3 nucleotides: TGTGCCAGCAGCCAATTCGGTGAGCAGTACTTC. This codes for CASSQFGEQYF.

The V and J genes are TRBV19 and TRBJ2-3; 10 bases agree with TRBD1. V was pared by 4 bases and J by 4 bases, with 5 bases of the junction left unmatched. The V gene's germline CDR1 is LNHDA and CDR2 SQIVND (reference sequence). The CDR3 totals 15 residues. CDR3 protein: CASSSRQGAADTQYF. CDR3 nucleotide sequence: TGTGCCAGTAGTAGCCGACAGGGGGCCGCAGATACGCAGTATTTT.

The genes are TRBV4-2 and TRBJ1-3; a weak D match, TRBD1 (5 bases). There are 16 residues in the CDR3. Germline lookup yields CDR1 LGHNA and CDR2 YNFKEQ. V lost 0 bases to trimming and J lost 0 bases, with 9 bases between them. The CDR3 is CASSQDPGGSGNTIYF. DNA for the CDR3: TGTGCCAGCAGCCAAGATCCGGGGGGCTCTGGAAACACCATATATTTT.

The J gene is TRBJ2-7, the V gene TRBV19, with D tentatively TRBD2 (5 bases). This CDR3 is built from 15 residues. Trimming removed 3 bases from V and 2 bases from J, with 14 bases in between. Per germline, CDR1 LNHDA and CDR2 SQIVND (reference sequence). The CDR3 here is CASSIFGGSPYEQYF. For the CDR3, the DNA is TGTGCCAGTAGTATTTTCGGCGGGTCTCCCTACGAGCAGTACTTC.

The gene calls are TRBV5-4 and TRBJ1-1, with a weak D call TRBD1 (5 bases). The germline V and J ends were trimmed by 5 bases and 10 bases, with 15 bases remaining between them. There are 12 residues in the CDR3. Germline assignment: CDR1 SGHNT and CDR2 YYREEE (reference sequence). CDR3 nucleotide sequence: TGTGCCAGCAGTTCAGAATGGGGGGGAGCTTTCTTT. Its translation: CASSSEWGGAFF.

V gene TRBV7-2 combines with J gene TRBJ1-1, with 9 bases aligning to TRBD1. Trimming removed 5 bases from V and 5 bases from J; junction bases left unmatched: 9. Looked up from germline, CDR1 is SGHTA and CDR2 is FQGNSA. This CDR3 is 15 amino acids long. This CDR3 reads CASSPRGTGNTEAFF. CDR3 bases: TGTGCCAGCAGCCCCCGTGGGACAGGGAATACTGAAGCTTTCTTT. The whole variable domain, filled in from reference TRBV7-2 and TRBJ1-1, reads GAGVSQSPSNKVTEKGKDVELRCDPISGHTALYWYRQSLGQGLEFLIYFQGNSAPDKSGLPSDRFSAERTGGSVSTLTIQRTQQEDSAVYLCASSPRGTGNTEAFFGQGTRLTVV.

V is TRBV27 and J is TRBJ2-7; no firm D call. Trimming removed 3 bases from V and 2 bases from J, with 11 bases in between. The CDR3 is 14 amino acids. From germline, CDR1 is MNHEY and CDR2 SMNVEV (reference sequence). CDR3 coding DNA: TGTGCCAGCAGTTTGCAAGCAACGGCCTACGAGCAGTACTTC. This encodes CASSLQATAYEQYF.